These 14 T cell receptor beta chains were all obtained from the same sample, sequenced in a study of Graves' ophthalmopathy and Graves' hyperthyroidism. RNA transcripts provided the template for amplifying TCR beta CDR3 regions. First-round RT-PCR with HTBI primers preceded a second-round multiplex PCR. A single record per CDR3 protein comes from TCRdb applying MiXCR to the multiplex PCR reads. This table holds hundreds of thousands of distinct CDR3 sequences, 45% found once. Sequencing input: peripheral blood. These receptors were collected from an adult man with Graves' ophthalmopathy.

The chain employs TRBV20-1 and TRBJ1-2; D is unresolved. Germline assignment: CDR1 DFQATT and CDR2 SNEGSKA (reference sequence). The CDR3 totals 13 residues. V gave up 7 bases and J gave up 3 bases, with 15 bases separating them. The CDR3 nucleotides read TGCAGTGTATCGGTAGACGGGTACTATGGCTACACCTTC. As protein: CSVSVDGYYGYTF.

There are a few counts of this clonotype. The DNA of the CDR3 is TGCAGCGTTGATTTTTGGGGACAGGCCCTAGATGCGATAGGCTACACCTTC. Protein: CSVDFWGQALDAIGYTF. The V and J genes are TRBV29-1 and TRBJ1-2; 8 bases fit TRBD1. The CDR3 extends over 17 amino acids. CDR1 is SQVTM, CDR2 ANQGSEA, per germline. Losses at the gene ends were 3 bases for V and 8 bases for J; bases not matched to a gene: 20.

J is TRBJ1-6 and V is TRBV20-1; D gene uncertain. The CDR3 loop spans 14 amino acids. V gave up 5 bases and J gave up 0 bases, with 8 bases separating them. Looked up from germline, CDR1 is DFQATT and CDR2 is SNEGSKA (reference sequence). As DNA, the CDR3 is TGCAGTGCTCCATATCCCTCCTATAATTCACCCCTCCACTTT. Residues: CSAPYPSYNSPLHF.

This clonotype was detected only a few times. J is TRBJ1-4 and V is TRBV24-1; possible D gene TRBD1, 5 bases. CDR3 length equals 15 residues. V shed 3 bases and J shed 8 bases, with 15 bases lying between them. Germline CDR1 is KGHDR and CDR2 is SFDVKD. CDR3 residues: CATSDPGTPEEKLFF. The CDR3 region has the DNA TGTGCCACCAGTGATCCCGGGACCCCGGAGGAAAAACTGTTTTTT.

The sample holds a few counts of this clonotype. The CDR3 DNA follows: TGCAGCGTTGAAGTTCGCACAGTGCCCCGCGGAAATGGCTACACCTTC. Protein: CSVEVRTVPRGNGYTF. This sequence joins TRBV29-1 and TRBJ1-2; the D is unclear. V lost 1 base and J lost 6, with 21 bases in between. CDR1 and CDR2 (germline): SQVTM, ANQGSEA. This CDR3 region has 16 residues.

This clonotype has ten or more counts. The chain combines TRBV6-5 with TRBJ1-2, with D maybe TRBD1 (6 bases). Germline loops: CDR1 MNHEY, CDR2 SVGAGI. The CDR3 has 15 residues. V lost 6 bases to trimming and J lost 4 bases, with 18 bases between them. The chain's CDR3 is CASRPKTGYGYGYTF. The CDR3 region has the DNA TGTGCCAGCAGGCCTAAGACAGGTTATGGCTATGGCTACACCTTC.

The chain links TRBV7-8 to TRBJ1-1; D is undetermined. The CDR3 covers 16 residues. Germline V gene lookup returns CDR1 SGHVS and CDR2 FQNEAQ. Trimming cost V 0 bases and J 1 base, with 12 bases left between them. The CDR3 protein is CASSLAYWTENTEAFF. CDR3 nucleotide sequence: TGTGCCAGCAGCTTAGCTTACTGGACGGAGAACACTGAAGCTTTCTTT.

The rearrangement joins TRBV25-1 to TRBJ2-6, with D unclear. The ends were cut back, 7 bases at V and 4 bases at J, with 8 bases in the middle. Germline CDR1 and CDR2: MGHDK and SYGVNS. This CDR3 is built from 13 residues. The CDR3 spells CASTPVGANVLTF. CDR3 bases: TGTGCCAGCACCCCTGTGGGGGCCAACGTCCTGACTTTC.

The chain links TRBV7-2 to TRBJ2-7; TRBD1 aligns across 9 bases. CDR1 is SGHTA, CDR2 FQGNSA, per germline. Trimming at V came to 6 bases and at J to 2 bases, leaving 8 bases not matched to a gene. The CDR3 consists of 15 residues. CDR3 DNA sequence: TGTGCCAGCAGGATAGGGACAGGGATTACCTACGAGCAGTACTTC. Translation gives CASRIGTGITYEQYF.

The chain has TRBV21-1 and TRBJ2-7; the table's D call TRBD1 went unverified against the DNA. TRBV21-1 is termed a pseudogene. The CDR3 covers 13 residues. The CDR3 bases are TGTGCCAGCAGCCCACACAGGGGATACGAGCAGTACTTC. Encoded protein: CASSPHRGYEQYF.

This chain joins TRBV19 and TRBJ1-5; no clear D gene. The CDR3 is made up of 13 amino acids. The V gene lost 11 bases and the J gene lost 5 bases, with 16 bases spanning the gap. Germline V gene lookup returns CDR1 LNHDA and CDR2 SQIVND (reference sequence). CDR3 residues: CAWSVRSDQPQHF. The CDR3 DNA reads as TGTGCCTGGAGTGTACGGTCGGATCAGCCCCAGCATTTT.

This chain connects TRBV24-1 to TRBJ1-5; D might be TRBD1 (6 bases). The CDR3 length is 15 residues. Trimming shortened V by 4 bases and J by 1 base, and 10 bases separated the two germline ends. In germline, CDR1 is KGHDR, CDR2 SFDVKD. CDR3 residues: CATSDPGESNQPQHF. In DNA form, the CDR3 reads TGTGCCACCAGTGACCCAGGGGAGAGCAATCAGCCCCAGCATTTT.

The CDR3 protein is CASSIPIGLAGEELFF. CDR3 DNA sequence: TGTGCCAGTAGTATCCCGATCGGACTAGCGGGAGAGGAGCTGTTTTTT. The chain is built from TRBV19 and TRBJ2-2, with 13 nucleotides matching TRBD2. CDR3 length: 16 amino acids. Germline trimming cut 3 bases from V and 10 bases from J; bases unmatched to any gene: 8. Germline V gene data show CDR1 as LNHDA and CDR2 as SQIVND (reference sequence).

This clonotype was counted a few times. The chain joins TRBV15 to TRBJ2-7; no definite D call. Germline CDR1 LNHNV, CDR2 YYDKDF (reference sequence). Trimming left V 3 bases short and J 4 bases short, with 7 bases between. The CDR3 length is 12 residues. CDR3 nucleotides: TGTGCCACCAGCAGGGGTTCGTACGAGCAGTACTTC. Protein product: CATSRGSYEQYF.